This TCR beta chain was sequenced in a study of blood T cell repertoires in COVID-19. The CDR3 has 16 amino acids. V was trimmed by 8 bases and J by 6 bases, leaving 24 bases between them. The germline V gene has CDR1 SGHKS and CDR2 YYEKEE (reference sequence). Here immunoSEQ multiplex PCR was the method, and the copy in TCRdb shows in-frame clones only, minus some. The sample holds 100,000 to 150,000 clones, 74% seen once. The clonotype comes from an elderly man with COVID-19, enrolled during active disease. This chain connects TRBV5-5 to TRBJ1-5, with D possibly TRBD1 on 5 matching bases. Material: peripheral blood. For the CDR3, the DNA is TGTGCCAGTGGGACTGCGCTTCAGTTCACCCTTCAGCCCCAGCATTTT. This codes for CASGTALQFTLQPQHF. The full variable domain, in which reference TRBV5-5 and TRBJ1-5 provide the parts outside the CDR3, is DAGVTQSPTHLIKTRGQQVTLRCSPISGHKSVSWYQQVLGQGPQFIFQYYEKEERGRGNFPDRFSARQFPNYSSELNVNALLLGDSALYLCASGTALQFTLQPQHFGDGTRLSIL.